This T cell receptor beta chain derives from a study of human T cells and chemical hapten exposure. Study context: 2% DPC applied to an approximately 2 cm by approximately 2 cm arm area sensitized donors. Each patient's scalp received weekly diphenylcyclopropenone throughout the approximately 24-week study. Patch tests delivered 0.01% DPC to the upper back and were evaluated at 6 days. Recorded diagnoses among the mostly female patients were alopecia areata, totalis or universalis.

This clonotype was picked up many times. TCRdb analysed the RACE reads with MiXCR anew, one entry per CDR3 protein. The sample contains roughly 180,000 distinct CDR3 sequences, 13% to 15% of which appear only once. This CDR3 comprises 17 residues. Germline V gene lookup returns CDR1 LGHNA and CDR2 YNFKEQ. V shed 2 bases, J shed 0 bases, and the junction held 7 bases outside the gene matches. The time point was: patch test 1, 2 weeks after DPC sensitization. The treatment was: therapeutic diphenylcyclopropenone sensitization with weekly scalp DPC. This chain links TRBV4-2 with TRBJ2-3, with TRBD2 identical over 8 bases. The receptor was isolated from a woman aged 30 to 39 with alopecia areata. Some clones in this sample may be carry-over from other donors' samples. Sequencing was performed on whole blood, taken in connection with sensitization to the hapten diphenylcyclopropenone (DPC). CDR3 loop: CASSQWVAGGSTDTQYF. Here the CDR3 DNA reads TGTGCCAGCAGCCAATGGGTGGCGGGGGGTAGCACAGATACGCAGTATTTT.